This T cell receptor (beta chain) was captured in a study of T cells in Graves' hyperthyroidism and ophthalmopathy. V was shortened by 6 bases and J by 0 bases, with 11 bases between the two germline ends. CDR3 size: 14 residues. This clonotype was seen many times. When ophthalmopathy did not progress within 18 months, Graves' hyperthyroidism was considered stable. The PBMCs had their origin in 7.5 to 10 ml of fresh peripheral blood. Using RNA transcripts as the source, TCR beta CDR3 regions were amplified. First-round RT-PCR with HTBI primers amplified the TCR CDR3 region. From the multiplex PCR reads, TCRdb called clonotypes with MiXCR, one entry per CDR3 protein. This sample carries 300,000 to 450,000 distinct CDR3 sequences, around 25% of them seen once, and the ten largest clones take less than 75%.

The V gene is TRBV12-3 or TRBV12-4, the J gene TRBJ1-1; unclear D gene. The TCR sequence derives from a man between 50 and 59 years old with Graves' hyperthyroidism. Material for sequencing was blood. CDR3 sequence reads: CASRLRGMNTEAFF. In DNA, the CDR3 is TGTGCCAGCAGACTACGGGGAATGAACACTGAAGCTTTCTTT.